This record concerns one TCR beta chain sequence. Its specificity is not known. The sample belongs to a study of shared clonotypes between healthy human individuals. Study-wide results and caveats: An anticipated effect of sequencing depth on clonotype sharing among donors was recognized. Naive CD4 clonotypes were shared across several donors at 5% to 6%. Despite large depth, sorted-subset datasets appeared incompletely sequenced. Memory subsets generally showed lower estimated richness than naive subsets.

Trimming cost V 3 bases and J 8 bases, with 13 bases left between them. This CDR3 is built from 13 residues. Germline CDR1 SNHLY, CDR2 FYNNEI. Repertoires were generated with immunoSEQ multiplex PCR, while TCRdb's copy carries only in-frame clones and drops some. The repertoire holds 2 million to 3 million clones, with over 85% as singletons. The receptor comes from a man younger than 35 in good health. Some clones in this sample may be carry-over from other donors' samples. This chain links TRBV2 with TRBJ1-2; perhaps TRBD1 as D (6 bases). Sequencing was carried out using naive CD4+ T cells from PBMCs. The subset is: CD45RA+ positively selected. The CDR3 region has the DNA TGTGCCAGCAGTGATCAGGGGCGGGTGGGCTACACCTTC. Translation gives CASSDQGRVGYTF.